This T cell receptor beta chain was observed in a study of chemoradiotherapy in HPV16-positive cancers. Across the study: Candidate HPV-specific clones and shared TCR motifs came from a couple of HPV16-positive patients.

Generated by immunoSEQ multiplex PCR, the TCRdb table keeps only in-frame clones and is missing some. This table holds about 2,600 clones, 88% found once. Study conclusions and caveats: Candidate HPV-specific clones and E7-related TCR motifs grew in tumor during treatment. For HPV16-positive patients, expanding HPV-responsive T cells associated with longer recurrence-free survival.

Over chemoradiotherapy, repertoires were sampled more than once. Germline V gene data show CDR1 as SGHNT and CDR2 as YENEEA. V was clipped by 10 bases and J by 6 bases, with 9 bases between them. The length of the CDR3 is 11 residues. With regard to this clone: The target antigen is unknown.

This TCR was sampled from a human donor with HPV-associated anogenital cancer. The sample here was tumor tissue, taken from a patient who underwent chemoradiotherapy. The chain has TRBV11-3 and TRBJ2-2; D gene uncertain. CDR3 sequence reads: CATSGAGELFF. CDR3 nucleotides: TGTGCCACTTCTGGGGCCGGGGAGCTGTTTTTT.